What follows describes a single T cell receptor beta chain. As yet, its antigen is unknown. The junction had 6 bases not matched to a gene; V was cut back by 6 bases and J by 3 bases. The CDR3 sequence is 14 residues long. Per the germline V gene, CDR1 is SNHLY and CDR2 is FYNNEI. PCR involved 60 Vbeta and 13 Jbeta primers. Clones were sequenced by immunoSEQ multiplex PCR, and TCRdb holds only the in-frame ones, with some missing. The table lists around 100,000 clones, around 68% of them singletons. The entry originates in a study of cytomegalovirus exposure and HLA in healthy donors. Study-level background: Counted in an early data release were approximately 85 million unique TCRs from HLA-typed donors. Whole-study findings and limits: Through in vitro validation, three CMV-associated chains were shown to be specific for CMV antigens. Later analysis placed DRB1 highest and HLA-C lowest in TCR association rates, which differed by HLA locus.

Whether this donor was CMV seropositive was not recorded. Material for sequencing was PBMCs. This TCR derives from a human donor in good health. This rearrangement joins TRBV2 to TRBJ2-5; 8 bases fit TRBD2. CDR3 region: CASSPLSGKETQYF. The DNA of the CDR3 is TGTGCCAGCAGCCCCCTTAGCGGGAAAGAGACCCAGTACTTC.